The TCR beta chain under discussion was sequenced for a study of blood T cell repertoires in COVID-19. Sequencing was performed with immunoSEQ multiplex PCR; in TCRdb, only in-frame clones are kept and a portion is missing. The sample records about 350,000 clones, about 90% being singletons. The source is a woman in her 30s who had recovered from COVID-19. What was sequenced was PBMCs or T cells enriched from blood (not recorded which).

CDR3 DNA: TGTGCCAGTAGCTTGCACAGGGACACTGAAGCTTTCTTT. Residues: CASSLHRDTEAFF. V usage is TRBV19 and J usage is TRBJ1-1, with D possibly matching TRBD1 (6 bases). V dropped 6 bases and J dropped 3 bases, with 11 bases sitting between them. The CDR3 is 13 amino acids. The germline V gene has CDR1 LNHDA and CDR2 SQIVND (reference sequence).